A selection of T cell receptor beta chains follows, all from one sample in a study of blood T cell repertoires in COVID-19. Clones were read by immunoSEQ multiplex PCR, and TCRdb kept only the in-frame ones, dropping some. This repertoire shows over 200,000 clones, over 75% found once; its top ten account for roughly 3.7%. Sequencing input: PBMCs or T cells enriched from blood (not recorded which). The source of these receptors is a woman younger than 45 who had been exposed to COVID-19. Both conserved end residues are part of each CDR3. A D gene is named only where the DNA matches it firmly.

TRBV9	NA	CATPARVRVREQYF
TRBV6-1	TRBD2	CASSERTGGPDEQYF
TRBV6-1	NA	CASSDLAGGEQFF
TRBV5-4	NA	CASRFGSDEAFF
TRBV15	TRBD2	CATSREAAGTRYNEQFF
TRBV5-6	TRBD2	CASSQLGTSGSYEQYF
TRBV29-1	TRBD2	CSVEGLAGVGEQYF
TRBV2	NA	CASSDLDTIAKNIQYF
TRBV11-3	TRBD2	CASSPLAGSNTGELFF
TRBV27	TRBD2	CASSLAGGGDTQYF
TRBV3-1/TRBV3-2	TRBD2	CASSQDPGLAATDTQYF
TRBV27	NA	CASPDSRFNEQFF
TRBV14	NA	CASSQDLLASGGTEAFF
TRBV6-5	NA	CASSYSGSLGYTF
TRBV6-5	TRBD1	CASSFRTGHYGYTF
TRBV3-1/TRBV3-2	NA	CASSQRLSSYNSPLHF
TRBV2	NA	CASSELSHAGPLNEQFF
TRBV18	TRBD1	CASSPMGQGGGLSNQPQHF
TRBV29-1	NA	CSVRDRGQETQYF
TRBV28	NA	CASTRITGMETQYF
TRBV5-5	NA	CASSPADSSYNSPLHF
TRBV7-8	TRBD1	CASSCRDRGQPQHF
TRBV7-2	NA	CASSPRVGNTIYF
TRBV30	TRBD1	CAWSVLGGGSGGYTF
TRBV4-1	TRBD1	CASSQGTGTEAFF
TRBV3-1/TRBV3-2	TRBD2	CASSQRRREVPYEQYF
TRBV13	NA	CASSLGQGRQFPYEQYF
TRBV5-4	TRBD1	CASSRTGYEQFF
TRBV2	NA	CASSVGLGGNTEAFF
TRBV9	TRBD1	CASSAPGTGYNSPLHF
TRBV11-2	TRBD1	CASSPLPGQGDTGELFF
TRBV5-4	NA	CASSLTGKYGYTF
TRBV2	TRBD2	CASREKTSPEDEQFF
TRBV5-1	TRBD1	CASSLLQGGYNEQFF
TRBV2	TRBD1	CARQAGTGVSEQYF
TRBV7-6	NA	CASSLDGQSNQPQHF
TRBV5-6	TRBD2	CASSSTVAGSYEQYF
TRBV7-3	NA	CASSLGLNEQFF
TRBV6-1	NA	CASSEATVSSYEQYF
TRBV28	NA	CASWQNTEAFF
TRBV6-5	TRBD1	CASSYPGTGREQYF
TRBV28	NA	CASSYEDTEAFF
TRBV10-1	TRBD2	CASTLAVSREQYF
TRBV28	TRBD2	CASSLRTSGRVEQYF
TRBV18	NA	CASSLTPTNEKLFF
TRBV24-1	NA	CATSDGEPSYNEQFF
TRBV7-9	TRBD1	CASSPWTGGRVYEQYF
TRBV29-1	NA	CSVRGFGGELFF